This T cell receptor beta chain stems from a study of OX40 agonist ivuxolimab in advanced cancers. Clones were sequenced by immunoSEQ multiplex PCR, and TCRdb holds only the in-frame ones, with some missing. The sample contains about 100,000 clones, approximately 90% of which appear only once. The CDR3 covers 13 residues. V lost 3 bases to trimming and J lost 7 bases, with 13 bases between them. Germline V gene lookup returns CDR1 PRHDT and CDR2 FYEKMQ (reference sequence). With autoimmune disease history or systemic immunosuppression, patients were excluded. The sample in question was CD4+ or CD8+ T cells sorted from blood, obtained in a trial of the OX40 agonist ivuxolimab. V usage is TRBV13 and J usage is TRBJ2-7, with a tentative D call TRBD1 (6 bases). The sequence derives from an adult with an advanced solid tumor such as melanoma, head and neck, liver or kidney cancer. CDR3 sequence (DNA): TGTGCCAGCAGCTTTCCGAACAGGGCAGAGCAGTACTTC. Translating it yields CASSFPNRAEQYF. The variable domain in full, with the rest retrieved from reference TRBV13 and TRBJ2-7, is AAGVIQSPRHLIKEKRETATLKCYPIPRHDTVYWYQQGPGQDPQFLISFYEKMQSDKGSIPDRFSAQQFSDYHSELNMSSLELGDSALYFCASSFPNRAEQYFGPGTRLTVT.